This record concerns one T cell receptor beta chain sequence. This clonotype was seen a handful of times. Its antigen specificity is not known. No much larger clone exists at a distance of one base, and base qualities are not known. Libraries were built with RT-PCR. TCRdb records NextSeq 550 as the sequencer. Using fastp at Q25 and MiXCR, TCRdb reprocessed the public reads and kept productive beta chains. Rows are combined by CDR3 protein, so each entry shows the most common genes and DNA. The sample data list over 130,000 distinct CDR3 sequences, and 30% to 45% of these were observed just once. About 50% of the sample lies in the top ten. CDR1 and CDR2 were assigned from the germline V gene as ENHRY and SYGVKD. Inclusive of the bounding cysteine and phenylalanine, the CDR3 is 14 residues long. Here the CDR3 DNA is all that survives: 42 bases in frame from base 1. Here V drops 3 bases and J drops 7 bases, and the junction holds 5 bases not matched to any gene.

These data belong to a study of patients and donors after allogeneic stem cell transplantation (dated by TCRdb to the early 2020s). The rearranged segments are TRBV10-3 and TRBJ1-5, and 8 junctional nucleotides match TRBD1. Specimen: blood, either unsorted or a sorted T cell fraction (not recorded which). This sequence was found in a human donor who was either an allogeneic HSCT recipient or a stem cell or donor lymphocyte infusion donor (not recorded which). It is not recorded whose cells these are; they may come from a transplant donor. The CDR3 region: CAISEVTGEQPQHF. The sequenced DNA is TGTGCCATCAGTGAAGTGACAGGGGAGCAGCCCCAGCATTTT.